This T cell receptor beta chain comes out of a study of shared clonotypes between healthy human individuals (dated by TCRdb to the early 2020s). Background for the entire study: Three men and a couple of women, aged 18 to 49 years, made up the cohort. Between about 0.8 and 9 billion PBMCs per donor were obtained by leukapheresis. For each donor, CD4 naive and CD4 memory were each given three plates, CD8 naive was given two plates, and CD8 memory was given one plate. Libraries were prepared and TCR repertoires were sequenced by different laboratories using diverse techniques, in order to increase sequencing depth and limit assay-specific biases. The study deeply sequenced blood TCR repertoires of roughly five healthy adults to estimate repertoire size and the extent of clonotype sharing between individuals.

Study-level results and caveats: Even with the large sequencing depth, rarefaction of the sorted-subset datasets indicated that sequencing was incomplete. Across a handful of donors, about 4.5% of naive CD4, approximately 3.5% of naive CD8, 2.3% of memory CD4, and roughly 0.41% of memory CD8 clonotypes were shared. Because the study included only a small number of donors, the genetic and exposure-history diversity represented was limited. Larger estimated clonotype richness was generally found for naive subsets than for memory subsets. Higher generation probabilities were observed for clonotypes shared by all four sorted-subset donors than for non-shared clonotypes. Pairwise subsampling led to the expectation that sequencing depth would affect the degree of clonotype sharing among donors. Sampling was limited to blood, and TCR repertoires in tissue likely differ from TCR repertoires in blood.

The donors were healthy, HIV-negative adults with no recently reported acute infections or vaccinations. Every donor was a Caucasian adult living in Nashville, Tennessee, USA. Magnetic negative selection was used to enrich CD4+ T cells, after which naive cells were positively selected on CD45RA and the negative fraction became the memory subset. Blood was collected by leukapheresis, and PBMCs were isolated by Ficoll-Histopaque density gradient centrifugation and then cryopreserved in liquid nitrogen vapor phase. Purity and quantity of every magnetically sorted T cell population were checked by analytical flow cytometry. Each sorted fraction had its genomic DNA isolated and then quantified by UV absorbance on a Nanodrop 2000c. Using the deep immunoSEQ assay, TCR CDR3 regions were amplified from genomic DNA by multiplex PCR. Extracted genomic DNA from each cell subset was distributed evenly across all wells of several immunoSEQ 96-well plates, and each plate was treated as a replicate. For sorted subsets, roughly 200 ng genomic DNA, equal to tens of thousands of T cell genomes, was loaded into each replicate PCR. The purified libraries were quantified using a Qubit 3.0 fluorometer, sized with a Bioanalyzer 2100, and then quantified again using the KAPA Library Quantification kit. Every immunoSEQ 96-well plate was sequenced on a separate single-read 150-cycle Illumina NextSeq 550 flow cell. The original pipeline was this. Because the immunoSEQ output included only junctional sequences and no quality scores, the filtering could not be the same as the filtering used for full-length reads. To assign V/J genes and CDR3, sequences were annotated using PyIR, a Python wrapper for IgBLAST v1.9, with IMGT germline references. Reads were filtered out if the reads had weak V/J assignments (E-value above 1e-6), no CDR3, stop codons, out-of-frame junctions, or ambiguous translated residues. V3J clonotypes were defined as sequences sharing an identical inferred V gene, J gene, and CDR3 amino acid sequence. Percentage overlap between repertoires was computed as shared unique clonotypes divided by the size of the smaller repertoire. Richness of each repertoire was evaluated using RTK rarefaction, the Chao1 estimator, and Recon v2.1 estimates of unobserved clonotypes. Generation probabilities for all TCRbeta clonotypes obtained by the gDNA method from several donors were computed using OLGA. Drawn from immuneACCESS, this table holds only the in-frame rearrangements with V and J called that TCRdb kept. Clones are partly lost; checked studies trace under half to an unresolved V gene and leave the rest unexplained. The V and J calls and clone size come from that table; D and trimming were worked out from the DNA. Counted in this sample were roughly 2.6 million clones; around nine tenths of them appeared once. Roughly 0.15% of the sample is in the top ten clones.

As concerns this clone: There is no known antigen for this receptor. Per-nucleotide qualities are absent, and no much larger clonotype sits a single base away.

The sequence was collected from a man aged 18 to 30 in good health. Sample: naive CD4+ T cells sorted from blood. The meaning of the sample's cell subset or site label: CD45RA+ positively selected.

The CDR3 corresponds to CAWSMGGTDTQYF. The nucleotides are TGTGCCTGGAGTATGGGGGGAACAGATACGCAGTATTTT. The chain is made from TRBV30 and TRBJ2-3; TRBD2 is a weak D gene call, 6 bases matching. V sheds 2 bases and J sheds 3 bases, leaving 9 bases between their ends. The germline V gene (reference sequence) supplies CDR1 GTSNPN and CDR2 SVGIG. The CDR3 numbers 13 residues from cysteine through phenylalanine. Kept here is only the CDR3 DNA, which spans 39 bases and is read in frame from base 1. Joined to the reference TRBV30 and TRBJ2-3 proteins, this CDR3 gives the full variable domain: SQTIHQWPATLVQPVGSPLSLECTVEGTSNPNLYWYRQAAGRGLQLLFYSVGIGQISSEVPQNLSASRPQDRQFILSSKKLLLSDSGFYLCAWSMGGTDTQYFGPGTRLTVL.